These 20 T cell receptor beta chains share one sample of origin, sequenced in a study of cytomegalovirus exposure and HLA in healthy donors. The PCR used 60 Vbeta and 13 Jbeta primers. Profiled with immunoSEQ multiplex PCR; TCRdb holds only in-frame clones, not every one. The sample shows tens of thousands of clones, roughly 79% of them seen only once. The sequencing sample was made of PBMCs. The receptors were gathered from a man aged 45 to 65 in good health and CMV-seronegative.

The chain has TRBV5-4 and TRBJ2-3; unclear D gene. The CDR3 runs to 16 residues. Germline loops: CDR1 SGHNT, CDR2 YYREEE (reference sequence). V lost 2 bases, J lost 0 bases, and 13 bases lay in between. CDR3 protein: CASSFAADPSTDTQYF. The CDR3 bases are TGTGCCAGCAGCTTTGCGGCGGATCCTAGCACAGATACGCAGTATTTT.

This rearrangement joins TRBV27 to TRBJ2-7; possibly TRBD1 for D (6 bases). Per germline, CDR1 MNHEY and CDR2 SMNVEV (reference sequence). The length of the CDR3 is 15 residues. V lost 1 base, J lost 3 bases, and 13 bases lay in between. The CDR3 here is CASSLFGTLIYEQYF. The CDR3 coding sequence is TGTGCCAGCAGTTTATTTGGGACATTAATCTACGAGCAGTACTTC.

The rearrangement uses TRBV30 and TRBJ1-2, with TRBD1 identical over 7 bases. Germline assignment: CDR1 GTSNPN and CDR2 SVGIG (reference sequence). This CDR3 is built from 13 residues. With 2 bases clipped from V and 7 bases from J, the junction kept 7 bases outside the gene matches. The CDR3 loop reads CAWSTPNRGGYTF. The CDR3 nucleotides are TGTGCCTGGAGTACCCCTAACAGGGGTGGCTACACCTTC.

V and J are TRBV5-5 and TRBJ2-1; 13 bases map to TRBD2. The CDR3 runs to 15 residues. With 4 bases clipped from V and 6 bases from J, the junction kept 4 bases outside the gene matches. From germline, CDR1 is SGHKS and CDR2 YYEKEE (reference sequence). CDR3: CASSDTSGRANEQFF. CDR3 nucleotide sequence: TGTGCCAGCAGCGACACTAGCGGGAGGGCCAATGAGCAGTTCTTC.

This rearrangement joins TRBV5-6 to TRBJ2-3, with 13 bases identical to TRBD2. Trimming took 1 base from V and 6 from J; bases not matched to a gene: 8. This CDR3 spans 17 amino acids. Germline V gene sequence: CDR1 SGHDT, CDR2 YYEEEE. CDR3 in amino acids: CASSLFLGLAGEDTQYF. The CDR3 DNA reads TGTGCCAGCAGCTTGTTTCTAGGACTAGCGGGAGAGGATACGCAGTATTTT. Drawing the rest from reference TRBV5-6 and TRBJ2-3, the complete variable domain is DAGVTQSPTHLIKTRGQQVTLRCSPKSGHDTVSWYQQALGQGPQFIFQYYEEEERQRGNFPDRFSGHQFPNYSSELNVNALLLGDSALYLCASSLFLGLAGEDTQYFGPGTRLTVL.

The rearrangement uses TRBV5-6 and TRBJ1-1, with 8 bases matching TRBD1. CDR3 length equals 15 residues. V lost 4 bases and J lost 0; bases outside the gene matches: 5. Germline CDR1 SGHDT, CDR2 YYEEEE. As DNA, the CDR3 is TGTGCCAGCAGCCCAAGACAGGGGCTGAACACTGAAGCTTTCTTT. Translated, it gives CASSPRQGLNTEAFF.

The J gene is TRBJ1-6, the V gene TRBV6-5; TRBD1 is a possible D gene (6 bases). The germline V and J ends were trimmed by 6 bases and 7 bases, with 16 bases remaining between them. Germline CDR1 and CDR2: MNHEY and SVGAGI. The length of the CDR3 is 15 residues. The CDR3 spells CASSRPDRWNSPLHF. The DNA for the CDR3 is TGTGCCAGCAGCCGACCCGACAGGTGGAATTCACCCCTCCACTTT.

This clone appeared once. The CDR3 reads CASRNNREAFF. CDR3 in DNA: TGTGCCAGCAGGAACAACAGGGAAGCTTTCTTT. The J gene is TRBJ1-1, the V gene TRBV6-1, with D perhaps matching TRBD1 (5 bases). With 6 bases removed from V and 8 bases from J, the gap between germline ends came to 10 bases. The CDR3 contains 11 residues. CDR1 is MNHNS, CDR2 SASEGT, per germline.

V and J are TRBV30 and TRBJ2-1; the D gene is possibly TRBD2 (6 bases). Looked up from germline, CDR1 is GTSNPN and CDR2 is SVGIG (reference sequence). The ends were cut back, 5 bases at V and 1 base at J, with 9 bases in the middle. The CDR3 sequence is 13 residues long. CDR3 sequence (DNA): TGTGCCTGGGCCGGGGGTTCCTACAATGAGCAGTTCTTC. This translates into CAWAGGSYNEQFF.

V usage is TRBV11-2 and J usage is TRBJ1-2; D remains ambiguous. The germline V gene encodes CDR1 SGHAT and CDR2 FQNNGV. There are 14 residues in the CDR3. Trimming removed 5 bases at V and 1 base at J, with 11 bases between. CDR3 amino acids: CASSPRLVNYGYTF. The DNA of the CDR3 is TGTGCCAGCAGCCCCCGACTAGTTAACTATGGCTACACCTTC.

J is TRBJ1-2 and V is TRBV5-1; no definite D call. Germline CDR1 SGHRS, CDR2 YFSETQ. This CDR3 comprises 13 residues. Trimming pared 0 bases from V and 8 bases from J, leaving 11 bases between. CDR3 bases: TGCGCCAGCAGCTTGGCTGGCCAGAACGGCTACACCTTC. This gives the protein CASSLAGQNGYTF.

The chain uses TRBV9 and TRBJ2-7; 7 bases fit TRBD2. There are 19 residues in the CDR3. Trimming cost V 1 base and J 6 bases; bases outside gene matches: 22. The germline gives CDR1 SGDLS, CDR2 YYNGEE. The CDR3 bases are TGTGCCAGCAGCGTACAAGGGACTACCGGGACTGCAGGGATGAGCGAGCAGTACTTC. Protein sequence: CASSVQGTTGTAGMSEQYF.

This clone was seen just once. The V and J genes are TRBV7-6 and TRBJ1-1; TRBD1 matches 9 bases. This CDR3 region has 16 residues. The germline V gene has CDR1 SGHVS and CDR2 FNYEAQ. Trimming took 0 bases from V and 0 from J; bases not matched to a gene: 2. CDR3 loop: CASSLAGTGMNTEAFF. CDR3 DNA sequence: TGTGCCAGCAGCTTAGCCGGGACAGGGATGAACACTGAAGCTTTCTTT.

The chain recombines TRBV28 with TRBJ1-2; maybe TRBD1 (6 bases). Germline V CDR1 and CDR2: MDHEN, SYDVKM. The CDR3 loop spans 17 amino acids. V shed 2 bases and J shed 3 bases, with 19 bases lying between them. In DNA, the CDR3 is TGTGCCAGCAGTTTAACGGCCCTCAACAGGGTGGACTATGGCTACACCTTC. Protein sequence: CASSLTALNRVDYGYTF.

The chain is built from TRBV9 and TRBJ2-1; TRBD2 matches 11 bases. The J segment lost 7 bases and the V segment lost 0 bases, leaving 3 bases of the junction unmatched. This CDR3 spans 15 amino acids. CDR1 SGDLS and CDR2 YYNGEE come from the germline V gene. This CDR3 is CASSVGSSGGNEQFF. CDR3 DNA sequence: TGTGCCAGCAGCGTAGGGTCTAGCGGGGGGAATGAGCAGTTCTTC.

V and J are TRBV2 and TRBJ1-5, with D possibly TRBD1 on 6 matching bases. V was trimmed by 7 bases and J by 9 bases, leaving 16 bases between them. Germline assignment: CDR1 SNHLY and CDR2 FYNNEI. The CDR3 extends over 13 amino acids. In DNA, the CDR3 is TGTGCCAGCATGGGGGGGGGCGGAGGGCCCCAGCATTTT. Translation: CASMGGGGGPQHF. The entire variable domain, with the rest obtained from reference TRBV2 and TRBJ1-5, is as follows: EPEVTQTPSHQVTQMGQEVILRCVPISNHLYFYWYRQILGQKVEFLVSFYNNEISEKSEIFDDQFSVERPDGSNFTLKIRSTKLEDSAMYFCASMGGGGGPQHFGDGTRLSIL.

The count of this clone is one. V gene TRBV7-6 combines with J gene TRBJ1-1, with D unclear. The V end was cut by 5 bases, the J end by 3 bases, with 13 bases between. This CDR3 region has 14 residues. Germline lookup yields CDR1 SGHVS and CDR2 FNYEAQ. CDR3 in amino acids: CASSPPPLYTEAFF. CDR3 DNA sequence: TGTGCCAGCAGCCCGCCCCCTCTATACACTGAAGCTTTCTTT.

This chain connects TRBV19 to TRBJ1-2; 7 nucleotides align to TRBD1. This CDR3 has 18 amino acids. The germline CDR1 and CDR2 sequences are LNHDA and SQIVND (reference sequence). Unmatched junction bases numbered 16, after V lost 5 bases and J lost 1 base. CDR3 amino acids: CASSHSPREGAGNYGYTF. Written as DNA, the CDR3 is TGTGCCAGTAGTCACTCGCCCCGAGAGGGGGCCGGTAACTATGGCTACACCTTC.

The rearrangement uses TRBV5-5 and TRBJ1-1; no clear D. Germline V gene lookup returns CDR1 SGHKS and CDR2 YYEKEE (reference sequence). Trimming pared 4 bases from V and 5 bases from J, leaving 9 bases between. CDR3 length: 12 amino acids. CDR3 amino acids: CASSHPKTEAFF. CDR3 DNA sequence: TGTGCCAGCAGCCATCCCAAAACTGAAGCTTTCTTT. Complete variable domain (other parts from reference TRBV5-5 and TRBJ1-1): DAGVTQSPTHLIKTRGQQVTLRCSPISGHKSVSWYQQVLGQGPQFIFQYYEKEERGRGNFPDRFSARQFPNYSSELNVNALLLGDSALYLCASSHPKTEAFFGQGTRLTVV.

The gene calls are TRBV5-4 and TRBJ1-1, with a tentative D call TRBD1 (6 bases). The ends were cut back, 4 bases at V and 1 base at J, with 11 bases in the middle. CDR3 size: 14 residues. The V gene's germline CDR1 is SGHNT and CDR2 YYREEE (reference sequence). DNA for the CDR3: TGTGCCAGCAGCAGAAACAGGGCGAACACTGAAGCTTTCTTT. Its protein product is CASSRNRANTEAFF.